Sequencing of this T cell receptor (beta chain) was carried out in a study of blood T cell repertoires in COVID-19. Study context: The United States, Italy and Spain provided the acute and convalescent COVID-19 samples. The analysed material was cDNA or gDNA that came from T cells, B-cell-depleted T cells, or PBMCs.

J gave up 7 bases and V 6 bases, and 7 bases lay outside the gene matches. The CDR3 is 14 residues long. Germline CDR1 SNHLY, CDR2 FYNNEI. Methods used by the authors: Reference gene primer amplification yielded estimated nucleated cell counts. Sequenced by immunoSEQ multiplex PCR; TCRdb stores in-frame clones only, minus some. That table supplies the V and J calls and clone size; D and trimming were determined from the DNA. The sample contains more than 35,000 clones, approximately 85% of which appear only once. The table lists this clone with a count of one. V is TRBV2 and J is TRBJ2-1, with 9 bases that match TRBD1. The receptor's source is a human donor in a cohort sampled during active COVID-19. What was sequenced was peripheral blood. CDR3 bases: TGTGCCAGCAGCCCCGGGACAGGGAGGAATGAGCAGTTCTTC. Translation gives CASSPGTGRNEQFF.